This TCR beta chain was captured by sequencing in a study of cytomegalovirus exposure and HLA in healthy donors (dated by TCRdb to about 2017). Background on the whole study: According to a later analysis, the 120 validation repertoires were produced on the same platform as the roughly 720 repertoires of the first cohort. The study aimed to test whether cataloging public T cell receptors could reveal signatures of past pathogen exposure. Besides the first cohort of under 700 subjects, a separate validation cohort made up of 120 different subjects was used. To predict cytomegalovirus infection status, the study brought together high-throughput TCR immunosequencing, statistical association of individual TCRs with disease status, and machine learning. General conclusions and limits of the study: Across donors, most TCR sequences were observed very rarely, whereas some public TCRs were present in many individuals. According to the authors, the approach could potentially be generalized to other disease states and immunological phenotypes. In both the original and validation cohorts, the classifier was reported to diagnose cytomegalovirus status with high specificity and sensitivity. Subsequent analysis determined that TCRs grouped into clusters in the first cohort also showed a tendency toward co-occurrence across the roughly 130 validation repertoires, and approximately 93% of cluster scores exceeded 0. In vitro tests confirmed that three of the cytomegalovirus-associated TCR beta chains recognize cytomegalovirus antigens. All 120 or so repertoires were used to score co-occurrence in the validation cohort in a later analysis, because that analysis had no HLA typing for the cohort. A total of roughly 160 TCR beta chains were listed by the study as associated with cytomegalovirus.

The germline V end is reduced by 5 bases and the J end by 2 bases; junction bases left unmatched: 6. The CDR3, cysteine through phenylalanine, is 14 amino acids long. Only the CDR3 DNA stays, 42 bases, in frame from base 1. From a lookup of the germline V gene, CDR1 and CDR2 are MNHNS and SASEGT. With regard to this clone: What this receptor recognizes is not known. Base qualities are not recorded, but no much larger clone differs from it by a single base.

The receptor library was made with the immunoSEQ multiplex PCR assay. The study's own analysis went as follows. To diagnose cytomegalovirus status from the catalog of TCR beta chain sequences, a statistical classification framework was built. Held by TCRdb, this immuneACCESS table contains in-frame sequences only and omits some clones. Under half of the omission traces to an unresolved V gene where checked; the cause of the rest is unknown. V and J calls plus clone size are reproduced from that table; the DNA served to infer D and trimming. The sample profile shows under 250,000 clones; approximately 87% of them were found once. Together, the top ten hold 2.6% of the sample. Separate from the roughly 700-subject first cohort, the validation cohort of roughly 110 subjects was the group to which the donors belonged.

Rearrangement joined TRBV6-1 to TRBJ2-7, with 7 central nucleotides matching TRBD1. Sequenced material: PBMCs. The sequence derives from a man in his late teens or twenties in good health and CMV-seronegative. In nucleotide form, the sequence is TGTGCCAGCAGTTCAACCGGGACAGCCTACGAGCAGTACTTC. Translated, this is CASSSTGTAYEQYF.